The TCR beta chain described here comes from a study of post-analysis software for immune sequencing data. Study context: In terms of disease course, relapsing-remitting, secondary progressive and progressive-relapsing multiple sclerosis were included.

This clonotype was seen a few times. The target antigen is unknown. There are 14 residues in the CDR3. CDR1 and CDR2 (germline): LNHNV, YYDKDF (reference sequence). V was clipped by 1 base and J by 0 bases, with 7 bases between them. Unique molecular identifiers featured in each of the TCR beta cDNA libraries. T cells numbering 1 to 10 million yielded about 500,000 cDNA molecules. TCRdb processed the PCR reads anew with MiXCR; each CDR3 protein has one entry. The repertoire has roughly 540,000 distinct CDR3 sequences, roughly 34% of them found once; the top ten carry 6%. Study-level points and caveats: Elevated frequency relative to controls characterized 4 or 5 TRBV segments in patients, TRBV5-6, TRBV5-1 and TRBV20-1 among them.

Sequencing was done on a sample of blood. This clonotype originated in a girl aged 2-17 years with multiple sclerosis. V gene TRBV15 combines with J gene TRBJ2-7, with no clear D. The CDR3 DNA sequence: TGTGCCACCAGCAGAGCGGGCGACTCCTACGAGCAGTACTTC. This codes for CATSRAGDSYEQYF.